These T cell receptor beta chains were read from a single sample in a study of radiation and T cells in renal cell carcinoma. Measured with immunoSEQ multiplex PCR; TCRdb has only the in-frame clones, and not every one. The top ten hold less than 20% of the sample, which has 120,000 to 150,000 clones, about 86% seen once. The source was blood, collected from a patient whose treatment included radiotherapy and nephrectomy. All receptors come from a woman aged 45-65 years with renal cell carcinoma. Both conserved end residues are part of each CDR3. The D gene is left open where the match is weak. Not every row has a clone size; where given, it reads once, few, many or a size class.

d_gene,v_gene,abundance,j_gene,len,CDR3nt,CDR3aa
TRBD1,TRBV6-6,.,TRBJ2-1,15,TGTGCCAGCAGTTGGGGGGACAGGGTTTACAATGAGCAGTTCTTC,CASSWGDRVYNEQFF
.,TRBV11-3,once,TRBJ2-1,16,TGTGCCAGCAGCCCGCAGACTATCAGCTCCTACAATGAGCAGTTCTTC,CASSPQTISSYNEQFF
.,TRBV19,.,TRBJ1-4,16,TGTGCCAGTAGGCTCAGGGGCAGGGCAACTAATGAAAAACTGTTTTTT,CASRLRGRATNEKLFF
.,TRBV7-2,.,TRBJ1-2,12,TGTGCCAGCCTTCTTGAGAACTATGGCTACACCTTC,CASLLENYGYTF
TRBD1,TRBV11-3,once,TRBJ1-1,18,TGTGCCAGCAGCCCACCCACGGGACAGGGGTCTACGGACACTGAAGCTTTCTTT,CASSPPTGQGSTDTEAFF
TRBD2,TRBV7-2,.,TRBJ2-1,15,TGTGCCAGCAGCCCGACTAGCGGGGCCTACAATGAGCAGTTCTTC,CASSPTSGAYNEQFF
.,TRBV19,.,TRBJ1-2,15,TGTGCCAGTAGTGAGGGAGGTAACGAGCTCTATGGCTACACCTTC,CASSEGGNELYGYTF
.,TRBV4-3,.,TRBJ1-3,13,TGCGCCAGCAGCCAAGCGGCTGGAAACACCATATATTTT,CASSQAAGNTIYF
TRBD1,TRBV9,.,TRBJ2-7,14,TGTGCCAGCAGTTCACCGGGACAGTCCTACGAGCAGTACTTC,CASSSPGQSYEQYF
.,TRBV5-8,.,TRBJ2-7,16,TGTGCCAGCAGCTTGGGAGGGGCAGGTCCCTCCTACGAGCAGTACTTC,CASSLGGAGPSYEQYF
.,TRBV5-4,.,TRBJ2-5,14,TGTGCCAGCAGCACAGGGATATCTCAAGAGACCCAGTACTTC,CASSTGISQETQYF
.,TRBV5-1,.,TRBJ1-5,14,TGCGCCAGCAGCTTGGATGTGGGAGACCAGCCCCAGCATTTT,CASSLDVGDQPQHF
.,TRBV7-2,.,TRBJ1-2,14,TGTGCCAGCAGCCTGACAGCAGCTAACTATGGCTACACCTTC,CASSLTAANYGYTF
.,TRBV14,.,TRBJ1-1,13,TGTGCCAGCAGCCATGTGGTTTCGGCTGAAGCTTTCTTT,CASSHVVSAEAFF
.,TRBV11-2,.,TRBJ1-5,13,TGTGCCAGCAGCCAGGGGAGCAATCAGCCCCAGCATTTT,CASSQGSNQPQHF
.,TRBV7-9,.,TRBJ2-5,14,TGTGCCAGCAGCCGAGACCGGGGCCAAGAGACCCAGTACTTC,CASSRDRGQETQYF
.,TRBV6-1,.,TRBJ1-5,13,TGTGCCAGCAGTGAAAGTGAGGGGCCCCCCCAGCATTTT,CASSESEGPPQHF